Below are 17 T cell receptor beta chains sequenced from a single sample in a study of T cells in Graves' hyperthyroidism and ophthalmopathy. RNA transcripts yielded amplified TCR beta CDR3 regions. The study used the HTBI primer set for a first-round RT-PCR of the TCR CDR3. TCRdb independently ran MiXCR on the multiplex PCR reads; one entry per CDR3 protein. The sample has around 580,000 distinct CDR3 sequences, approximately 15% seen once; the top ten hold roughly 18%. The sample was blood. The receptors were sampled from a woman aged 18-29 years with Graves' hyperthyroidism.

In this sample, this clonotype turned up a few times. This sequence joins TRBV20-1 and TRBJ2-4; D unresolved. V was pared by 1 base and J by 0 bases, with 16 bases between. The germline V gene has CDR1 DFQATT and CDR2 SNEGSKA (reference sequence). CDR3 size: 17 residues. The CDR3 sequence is CSARATTVNKAKNIQYF. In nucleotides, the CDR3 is TGCAGTGCTAGAGCTACTACAGTAAACAAAGCCAAAAACATTCAGTACTTC.

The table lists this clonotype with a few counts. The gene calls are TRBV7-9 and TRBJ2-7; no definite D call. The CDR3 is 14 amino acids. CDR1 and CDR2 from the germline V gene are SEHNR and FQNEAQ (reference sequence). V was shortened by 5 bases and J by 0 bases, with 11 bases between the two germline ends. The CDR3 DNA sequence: TGTGCCAGCAGCCACGGCCTTCACTCCTACGAGCAGTACTTC. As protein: CASSHGLHSYEQYF. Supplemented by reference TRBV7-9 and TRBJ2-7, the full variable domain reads DTGVSQNPRHKITKRGQNVTFRCDPISEHNRLYWYRQTLGQGPEFLTYFQNEAQLEKSRLLSDRFSAERPKGSFSTLEIQRTEQGDSAMYLCASSHGLHSYEQYFGPGTRLTVT.

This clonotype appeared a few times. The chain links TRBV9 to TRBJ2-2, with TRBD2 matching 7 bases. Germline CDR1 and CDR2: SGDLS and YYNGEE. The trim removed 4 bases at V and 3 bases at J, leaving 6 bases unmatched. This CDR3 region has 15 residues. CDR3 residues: CASSRSAGDTGELFF. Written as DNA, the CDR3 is TGTGCCAGCAGCCGTTCGGCGGGGGACACCGGGGAGCTGTTTTTT.

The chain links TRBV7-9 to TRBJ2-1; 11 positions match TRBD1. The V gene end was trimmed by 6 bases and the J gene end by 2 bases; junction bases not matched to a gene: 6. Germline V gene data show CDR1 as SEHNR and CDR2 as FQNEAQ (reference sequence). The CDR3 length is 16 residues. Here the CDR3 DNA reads TGTGCCAGCAGTCACCGGACAGGGGGCACCTACAATGAGCAGTTCTTC. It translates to CASSHRTGGTYNEQFF.

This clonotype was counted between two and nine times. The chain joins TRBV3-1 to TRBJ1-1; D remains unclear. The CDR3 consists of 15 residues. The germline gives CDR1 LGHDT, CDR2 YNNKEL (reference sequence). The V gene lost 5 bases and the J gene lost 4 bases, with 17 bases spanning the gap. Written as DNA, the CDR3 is TGTGCCAGCAGCACTCAACCAAGAGACCCCACTGAAGCTTTCTTT. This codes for CASSTQPRDPTEAFF.

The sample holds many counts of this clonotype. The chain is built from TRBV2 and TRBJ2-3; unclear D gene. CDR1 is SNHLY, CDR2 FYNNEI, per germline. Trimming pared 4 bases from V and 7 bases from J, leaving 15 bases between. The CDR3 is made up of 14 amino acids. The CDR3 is CASSVTRLVNTQYF. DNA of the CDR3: TGTGCCAGCAGTGTGACCCGTTTGGTGAATACGCAGTATTTT.

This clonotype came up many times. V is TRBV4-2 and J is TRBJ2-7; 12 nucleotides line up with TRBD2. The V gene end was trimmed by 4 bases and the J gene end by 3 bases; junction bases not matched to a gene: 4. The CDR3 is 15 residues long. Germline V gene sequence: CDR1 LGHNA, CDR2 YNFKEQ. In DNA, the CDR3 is TGTGCCAGCAGCCGGAAACTAGCGGGAGGCTACGAGCAGTACTTC. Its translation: CASSRKLAGGYEQYF.

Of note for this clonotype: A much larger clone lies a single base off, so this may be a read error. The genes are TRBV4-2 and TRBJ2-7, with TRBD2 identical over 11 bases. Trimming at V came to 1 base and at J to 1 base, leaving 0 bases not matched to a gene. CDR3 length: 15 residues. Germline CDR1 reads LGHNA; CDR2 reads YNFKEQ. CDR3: CASSQASGRSYEQYF. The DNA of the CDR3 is TGTGCCAGCAGCCAAGCTAGCGGGAGGTCCTACGAGCAGTACTTC.

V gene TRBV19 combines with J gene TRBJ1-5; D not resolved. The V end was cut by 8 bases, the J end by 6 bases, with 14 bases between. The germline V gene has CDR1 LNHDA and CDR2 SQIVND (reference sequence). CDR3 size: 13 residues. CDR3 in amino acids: CASQTSKAQPQHF. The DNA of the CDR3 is TGTGCCAGTCAGACCTCGAAGGCTCAGCCCCAGCATTTT.

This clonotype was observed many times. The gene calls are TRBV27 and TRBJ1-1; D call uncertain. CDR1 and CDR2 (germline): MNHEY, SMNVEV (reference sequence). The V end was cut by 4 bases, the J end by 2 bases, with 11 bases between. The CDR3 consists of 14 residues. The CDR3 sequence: CASSSPLENTEAFF. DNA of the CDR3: TGTGCCAGCAGTTCGCCCCTAGAAAACACTGAAGCTTTCTTT.

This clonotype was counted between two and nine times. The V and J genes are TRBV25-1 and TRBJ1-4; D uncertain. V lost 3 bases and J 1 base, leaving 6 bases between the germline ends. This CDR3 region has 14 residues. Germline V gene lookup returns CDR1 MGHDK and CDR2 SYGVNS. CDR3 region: CASSDAGTNEKLFF. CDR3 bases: TGTGCCAGCAGTGATGCAGGAACTAATGAAAAACTGTTTTTT.

CDR3 bases: TGTGCCAGCATGCCTAGCGGTCTCCAAGAGACCCAGTACTTC. Amino acid sequence: CASMPSGLQETQYF. The V and J genes are TRBV7-9 and TRBJ2-5, with TRBD2 matching 7 bases. The CDR3 totals 14 residues. V lost 7 bases and J lost 1; bases outside the gene matches: 6. Germline V gene lookup returns CDR1 SEHNR and CDR2 FQNEAQ (reference sequence).

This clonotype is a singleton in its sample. CDR3 sequence reads: CASSQAVAGGLEKLFF. DNA for the CDR3: TGCGCCAGCAGCCAAGCCGTGGCAGGGGGCCTGGAAAAACTGTTTTTT. The chain joins TRBV4-3 to TRBJ1-4, with 8 bases matching TRBD1. After removal of 1 base from V and 8 bases from J, the junction contained 9 bases not matched to a gene. Germline CDR1 is LGHNA and CDR2 is YSLEER. This CDR3 spans 16 amino acids.

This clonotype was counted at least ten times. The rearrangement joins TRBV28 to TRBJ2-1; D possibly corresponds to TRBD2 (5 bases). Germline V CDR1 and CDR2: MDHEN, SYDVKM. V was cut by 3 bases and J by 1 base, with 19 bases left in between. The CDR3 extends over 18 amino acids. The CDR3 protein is CASSFRLGLRDSYNEQFF. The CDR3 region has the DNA TGTGCCAGCAGTTTCAGATTGGGCCTGAGGGATTCCTACAATGAGCAGTTCTTC.

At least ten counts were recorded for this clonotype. The DNA of the CDR3 is TGTGCCAGCAGCTTATTCGAGGGGAGTCTTGGCTACACCTTC. The encoded protein is CASSLFEGSLGYTF. V usage is TRBV11-2 and J usage is TRBJ1-2, with a weak D call TRBD1 (5 bases). Trimming took off 2 bases at V and 7 bases at J, with 14 bases between the two ends. The CDR3 spans 14 residues. Germline CDR1 reads SGHAT; CDR2 reads FQNNGV.

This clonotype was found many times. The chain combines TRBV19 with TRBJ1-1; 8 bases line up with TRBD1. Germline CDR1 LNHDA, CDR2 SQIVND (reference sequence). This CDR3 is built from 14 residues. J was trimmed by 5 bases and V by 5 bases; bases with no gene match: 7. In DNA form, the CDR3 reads TGTGCCAGTAGTTCGACAGGGGATCGAACTGAAGCTTTCTTT. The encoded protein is CASSSTGDRTEAFF.

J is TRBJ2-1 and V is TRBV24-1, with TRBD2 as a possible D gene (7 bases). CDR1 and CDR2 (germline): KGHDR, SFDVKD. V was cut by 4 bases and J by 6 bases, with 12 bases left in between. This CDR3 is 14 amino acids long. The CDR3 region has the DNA TGTGCCACCAGTGAGGCGGGGGCGGGCAATGAGCAGTTCTTC. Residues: CATSEAGAGNEQFF.